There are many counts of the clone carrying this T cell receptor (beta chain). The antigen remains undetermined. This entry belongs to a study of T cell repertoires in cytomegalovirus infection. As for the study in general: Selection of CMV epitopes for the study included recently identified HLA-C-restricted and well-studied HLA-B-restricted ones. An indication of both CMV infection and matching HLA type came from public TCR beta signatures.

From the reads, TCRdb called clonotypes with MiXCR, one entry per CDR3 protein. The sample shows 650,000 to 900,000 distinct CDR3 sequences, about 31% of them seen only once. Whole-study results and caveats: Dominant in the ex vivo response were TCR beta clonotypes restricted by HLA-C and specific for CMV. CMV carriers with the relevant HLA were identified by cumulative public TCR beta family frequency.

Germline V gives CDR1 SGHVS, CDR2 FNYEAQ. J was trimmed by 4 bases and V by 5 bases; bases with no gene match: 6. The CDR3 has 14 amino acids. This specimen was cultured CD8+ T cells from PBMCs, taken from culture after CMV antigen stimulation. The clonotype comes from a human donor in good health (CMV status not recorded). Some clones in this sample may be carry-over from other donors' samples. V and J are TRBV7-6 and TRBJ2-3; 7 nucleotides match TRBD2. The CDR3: CASSPPGLADTQYF. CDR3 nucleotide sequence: TGTGCCAGCAGCCCGCCCGGACTAGCAGATACGCAGTATTTT.